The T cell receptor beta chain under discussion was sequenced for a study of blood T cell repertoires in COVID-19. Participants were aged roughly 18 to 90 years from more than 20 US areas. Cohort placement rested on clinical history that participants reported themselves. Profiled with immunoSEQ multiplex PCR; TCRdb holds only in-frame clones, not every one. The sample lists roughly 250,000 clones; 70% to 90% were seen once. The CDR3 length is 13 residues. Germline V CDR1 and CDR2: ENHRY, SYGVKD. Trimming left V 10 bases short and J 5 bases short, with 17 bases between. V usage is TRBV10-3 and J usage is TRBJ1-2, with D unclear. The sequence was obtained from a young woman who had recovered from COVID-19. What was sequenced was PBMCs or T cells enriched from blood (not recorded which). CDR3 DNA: TGTGCCACCGTGGCAGTGGCGGCTTATGGCTACACCTTC. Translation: CATVAVAAYGYTF.